This T cell receptor (beta chain) appears in the sequencing data of a study of T cells after yellow fever vaccination. Findings and limits, study-wide: Any FACS-sorted repertoire could hold abundant clonotypes that contaminate it from the bulk population.

Template switching with 5'RACE generated the TCR cDNA and added a universal primer site and UMIs. Each CDR3 protein is one row after TCRdb ran MiXCR on the 5' RACE reads. This repertoire shows around 260,000 distinct CDR3 sequences, about 5% found once; its top ten account for under 3.5%. This CDR3 is 14 amino acids long. V lost 5 bases and J lost 5; bases outside the gene matches: 6. Germline loops: CDR1 KGHDR, CDR2 SFDVKD. This clonotype was counted a few times. Its matching antigen is unknown. The TCR originated in a man aged 18 to 30 who received the YFV17D yellow fever vaccine. Sequencing was performed on CD4+ T cells sorted from PBMCs, taken on the day of the yellow fever booster vaccination. This chain uses TRBV24-1 with TRBJ2-5, with 8 bases identical to TRBD1. The CDR3 DNA is TGTGCCACCAGTGCCGTGACAGGGGACGAGACCCAGTACTTC. Translation gives CATSAVTGDETQYF.